This passage covers 4 T cell receptor beta chains from one sample sequenced in a study of blood T cell repertoires in COVID-19. The repertoire was sequenced with immunoSEQ multiplex PCR; TCRdb's copy has only in-frame clones and lacks some. This table holds around 200,000 clones, around nine tenths found once. The sequenced sample was peripheral blood. The origin of the receptors is a man aged 18 to 30 with active or convalescent COVID-19.

This sequence joins TRBV29-1 and TRBJ2-1; 8 bases agree with TRBD2. Germline V gene data show CDR1 as SQVTM and CDR2 as ANQGSEA. The V and J ends lost 3 bases and 4 bases, in that order; junction bases with no gene match: 2. The CDR3 has 13 amino acids. CDR3 DNA sequence: TGCAGCGTTGATCCGGGGGGGTACAATGAGCAGTTCTTC. It yields the protein CSVDPGGYNEQFF.

V gene TRBV6-6 combines with J gene TRBJ1-1, with D maybe TRBD1 (6 bases). Germline assignment: CDR1 MNHNY and CDR2 SVGAGI (reference sequence). This CDR3 comprises 13 residues. Trimming removed 2 bases at V and 8 bases at J, with 12 bases between. The CDR3 DNA reads TGTGCCAGCAGTTACCTTCGACAGGACGAAGCTTTCTTT. The encoded protein is CASSYLRQDEAFF.

V is TRBV2 and J is TRBJ1-1; D unresolved. The CDR3 totals 16 residues. V was trimmed by 2 bases and J by 0 bases, leaving 13 bases between them. Germline V gives CDR1 SNHLY, CDR2 FYNNEI. CDR3: CASSESPGGMNTEAFF. The CDR3 DNA is TGTGCCAGCAGTGAATCCCCGGGAGGGATGAACACTGAAGCTTTCTTT.

V gene TRBV30 combines with J gene TRBJ2-7; the match to TRBD1 covers 11 bases. V dropped 2 bases and J dropped 3; count of bases not matched to a gene: 6. In germline, CDR1 is GTSNPN, CDR2 SVGIG (reference sequence). The CDR3 runs to 15 residues. The CDR3 here is CAWSTGTGGIYEQYF. CDR3 sequence (DNA): TGTGCCTGGAGTACCGGGACAGGGGGGATCTACGAGCAGTACTTC.